The entry that follows covers one TCR beta chain sequence. This sample is drawn from a study of shared T cell receptors in the human thymus. The ends were cut back, 2 bases at V and 1 base at J, with 14 bases in the middle. The CDR3 is 16 amino acids. The germline gives CDR1 MDHEN, CDR2 SYDVKM. This table comes from immunoSEQ multiplex PCR, and its TCRdb copy is limited to in-frame clones, with some not included. The sample gives hundreds of thousands of clones, 70% to 90% of which show up once; under 0.01% is in the top ten. These records were also assigned to another study, of human thymus T cells. As that report states: Thymic samples were excised during corrective heart operations. Highly overlapping thymic repertoires in unrelated individuals were reported by related research.

This chain joins TRBV28 and TRBJ1-2, with D maybe TRBD1 (6 bases). This TCR was recovered from a boy younger than two with a congenital heart defect. Source material: thymocytes. The CDR3 reads CASSLLRQAGNYGYTF. The CDR3 DNA reads as TGTGCCAGCAGTTTACTTAGACAGGCGGGTAACTATGGCTACACCTTC.